Described below is a single T cell receptor beta chain sequence and its context. The antigen remains undetermined. The data were taken from a study of cytomegalovirus exposure and HLA in healthy donors. Despite likely unrecorded immune exposures, the donors were nominally healthy at the time of sampling. General study points: Owing to their indistinguishability, certain V segments, notably TRBV6-2 and TRBV6-3, were excluded. Fewer N-insertions (relative to the approximately 670-donor mean) were reportedly seen in an Asian-associated ancestry cluster in a later analysis. TCR beta chains numbering more than 150 were designated cytomegalovirus-associated.

Per germline, CDR1 SGHVS and CDR2 FQNEAQ. J gave up 6 bases and V 5 bases, and 3 bases lay outside the gene matches. The CDR3 covers 13 residues. The primer mix had 60 Vbeta and 13 Jbeta primers. The method was immunoSEQ multiplex PCR; TCRdb's version includes in-frame clones alone and lacks a portion of them. Of roughly 120,000 clones in the sample, 60% to 85% were seen once. This chain joins TRBV7-8 and TRBJ1-2, with TRBD1 matching 10 bases. The sequencing input was PBMCs. The sequence came from a man aged 45-65 years in good health and CMV-seronegative. CDR3 nucleotide sequence: TGTGCCAGCAGCAGGGACAGGGGCCATGGCTACACCTTC. It encodes CASSRDRGHGYTF. The complete variable domain, with remaining parts taken from reference TRBV7-8 and TRBJ1-2, reads GAGVSQSPRYKVAKRGQDVALRCDPISGHVSLFWYQQALGQGPEFLTYFQNEAQLDKSGLPSDRFFAERPEGSVSTLKIQRTQQEDSAVYLCASSRDRGHGYTFGSGTRLTVV.